This T cell receptor (beta chain) comes out of a study of CD8 T cells in Susac syndrome. RNA was extracted with the RNeasy kit, and a quantity of roughly 0.5 to 1 ug was reverse transcribed using random hexamers. An immunoSEQ multiplex PCR amplified TCR beta CDR3 over 54 Vbeta and 13 Jbeta. TCRdb re-derived calls from the immunoSEQ multiplex PCR reads in MiXCR, one entry per CDR3 protein. The sample gives 84,000 or so distinct CDR3 sequences, around 95% of which show up once; 0.46% is in the top ten. This CDR3 is 15 amino acids long. Germline V gene data show CDR1 as SGDLS and CDR2 as YYNGEE. V was cut by 3 bases and J by 5 bases, with 15 bases left in between. General observations from the study: The study found that Susac CD8+ clonal expansion peaked in TEMRA cells and active patients. A few Susac-specific public clones appeared in CD8+ TEMRA repertoires, and sixteen in total CD8+ repertoires.

On this clonotype: Antigen: not known.

TEMRA cells were FACS-enriched, unlike CD8+ and CD4+ T cells, which were negatively isolated. This TCR was recovered from a human donor with Susac syndrome. The chain combines TRBV9 with TRBJ2-1; tentative D call: TRBD2 (6 bases). The sample consisted of CD8+ T cells from PBMCs. The CDR3 DNA follows: TGTGCCAGCAGCGCGTACAGCGGGCACAACAATGAGCAGTTCTTC. Its protein is CASSAYSGHNNEQFF.